This TCR beta chain was recorded in a study of vaccination and CD4 T cells after COVID-19 (dated by TCRdb to about 2022). With respect to the entire study: Every convalescent patient had a positive nasal swab PCR test for SARS-CoV-2, with mild disease in 8 to 10 patients and severe disease in one. The convalescent cohort comprised six males and four females, including two Hispanic individuals, seven Caucasians, two Asians and one multiracial person. Each participant got two doses of either the Pfizer-BioNTech BNT162b2 vaccine (n=8) or the Moderna mRNA-1273 vaccine (n=2). Post-COVID blood samples from convalescent patients were collected a median of roughly 100 days after diagnosis, with a range of 35 to 161 days. Post-vaccine blood samples were collected a median of about 11 weeks after the second vaccine dose, ranging from roughly 14 to 241 days. Culture stimuli were overlapping spike peptide pools from SARS-CoV-2 and from the common cold coronaviruses HCoV-NL63, HCoV-OC43 and HCoV-229E. In control cultures, a CEFX viral epitope pool was used as positive control, an HIV-1 Nef peptide pool was used as negative control, or no peptide was added. The spike-specific CD4+ TCR repertoire was compared before and after mRNA vaccination in around ten COVID-19 convalescent patients and a handful of infection-naive healthy vaccine recipients. Points the paper makes about the study in general: In convalescent patients, a median around 86% of post-vaccine SARS-CoV-2-reactive clones were detected only after vaccination, suggesting vaccine-specific priming. Although the median number of SARS-CoV-2-reactive clonotypes went up from 20 to 25 after infection to about 38 after vaccination, the increase was not significant. Nearly all vaccine-specific clones in convalescent patients (304 of 307) were mono-reactive for SARS-CoV-2 spike rather than cross-reactive with common cold coronaviruses. Only a relatively small number of convalescent patients were included in the study, and early timepoints following natural infection were not analyzed.

Library construction relied on PCR. DNA from cultured CD4+ T cells was subjected to TCR sequencing with the Oncomine TCR Beta short-read assay at the Johns Hopkins FTIC core. The QIAamp micro DNA kit was used to extract genomic DNA from the cultured CD4+ T cells. Oncomine TCR Beta libraries from cultured CD4+ T cells were pooled using unique dual indexes and sequenced on an Illumina iSeq 100. In the paper's pipeline: Non-productive sequences were removed, and CDR3s not starting with C, not ending with F or W, or shorter than 7 amino acids were discarded. Antigen-specific clonotypes were identified with the MANAFEST web application by comparing peptide-stimulated wells with reference and other culture wells. To be called positive, a clone needed an FDR below 0.05, an odds ratio above 5, and a productive frequency above 0.1% in at least two of three replicate wells. Clonotypes that were significantly expanded in both SARS-CoV-2 spike wells and at least one common cold coronavirus spike condition were defined as cross-reactive. CDR3 homology was assessed with Levenshtein distances (stringdist) and unrooted phylogenetic trees (ape) in R version 3.6.1. The public reads were quality trimmed at Q25 with fastp and then assembled into clones with MiXCR by TCRdb, keeping productive beta chains. Rows matching on CDR3 protein sequence are summarized as one entry with the most common DNA and genes. The V and J calls shown here were made by TCRdb, not taken from the authors' results. A total of 19,000 or so distinct CDR3 sequences appear in this sample, roughly 46% of them only once. The biggest ten clones account for 2.5% to 3.5% of the sample.

The treatment or condition label of this sample denotes: approximately 10-day PBMC culture with coronavirus spike peptide pools or control peptides (ViraFEST assay). To expand antigen-specific T cells with peptide pools and then pick out the expanded clonotypes through TCR sequencing, the study relied on the ViraFEST assay. Positive SARS-CoV-2 PCR tests in the convalescent patients dated from March to December 2020, before Alpha, Beta and Delta variants emerged in the United States. Each well held two million PBMCs cultured with about 9.8 ug/ml peptide pools in IMDM containing 5% human AB serum and 9.5 to 10 IU/ml IL-2. Half of the culture medium was replaced with fresh IL-2-containing medium on days 3 and 7. After 10 to 11 days of culture, CD4+ T cells were isolated by negative selection using the EasySep CD4+ T cell isolation kit. Ficoll-Paque Plus gradient centrifugation was used to isolate PBMCs from whole blood, and the isolated PBMCs were then either used fresh or cryopreserved at -140C. In general, triplicate wells were set up for every culture condition.

With regard to this clonotype: The target of this receptor is not known. Per-nucleotide qualities are absent, and no much larger clonotype sits a single base away.

CDR1 and CDR2, looked up from the germline V gene (reference sequence), are DFQATT and SNEGSKA. The CDR3 holds 16 amino acids from the cysteine to the phenylalanine. Here the CDR3 DNA is all that survives: 48 bases in frame from base 1. The junction shows trimming of 3 bases on V and 0 bases on J, and the gene matches do not reach 6 bases of it. The material was CD4+ T cells from blood, cultured in vitro, obtained after SARS-CoV-2 vaccination. The V and J genes are TRBV20-1 and TRBJ2-4, and 9 junction bases match TRBD1. This receptor was obtained from a human donor who had recovered from COVID-19. For the CDR3, the sequence is CSARGGTGTAKNIQYF. The sequence in DNA is TGCAGTGCTAGGGGAGGGACAGGGACAGCCAAAAACATTCAGTACTTC.